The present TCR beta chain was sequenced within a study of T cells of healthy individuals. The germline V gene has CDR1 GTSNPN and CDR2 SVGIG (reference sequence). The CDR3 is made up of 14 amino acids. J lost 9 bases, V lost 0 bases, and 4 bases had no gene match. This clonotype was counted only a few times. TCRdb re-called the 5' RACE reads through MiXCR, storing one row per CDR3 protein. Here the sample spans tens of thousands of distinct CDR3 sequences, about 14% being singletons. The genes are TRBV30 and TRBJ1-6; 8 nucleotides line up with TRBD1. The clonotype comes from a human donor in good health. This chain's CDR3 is CAWSVSQGASPLHF. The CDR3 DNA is TGTGCCTGGAGTGTCTCTCAGGGGGCTTCACCCCTCCACTTT.